The 27 T cell receptor beta chains below were found in one sample sequenced in a study of control samples from healthy donors and cancer patients. Clones were sequenced by immunoSEQ multiplex PCR, and TCRdb holds only the in-frame ones, with some missing. The sample contains around 130,000 clones, around nine tenths of which appear only once. Sequencing was carried out using blood. The receptors derive from a man over 45 in good health.

The CDR3: CASSDLVVYQETQYF. The CDR3 DNA is TGTGCCAGCAGTGACCTGGTCGTCTACCAAGAGACCCAGTACTTC. The gene calls are TRBV25-1 and TRBJ2-5, with no clear D. The CDR3 length is 15 residues. Germline CDR1 MGHDK, CDR2 SYGVNS. The V end was cut by 3 bases, the J end by 0 bases, with 11 bases between.

This sequence joins TRBV5-1 and TRBJ2-1; 13 bases map to TRBD2. Germline values: CDR1 SGHRS, CDR2 YFSETQ. The CDR3 has 17 amino acids. V was pared by 4 bases and J by 8 bases, with 12 bases of the junction left unmatched. The CDR3 sequence is CASSPPGLAGLLDEQFF. CDR3 bases: TGCGCCAGCAGCCCACCGGGACTAGCGGGGCTTTTGGATGAGCAGTTCTTC.

The rearrangement uses TRBV7-2 and TRBJ1-1; no firm D call. Germline V gene sequence: CDR1 SGHTA, CDR2 FQGNSA. Trimming removed 5 bases at V and 1 base at J, with 11 bases between. The CDR3 extends over 14 amino acids. CDR3 residues: CASSPGRQNTEAFF. CDR3 DNA: TGTGCCAGCAGCCCAGGACGGCAGAACACTGAAGCTTTCTTT. The variable domain in full, with the rest retrieved from reference TRBV7-2 and TRBJ1-1, is GAGVSQSPSNKVTEKGKDVELRCDPISGHTALYWYRQSLGQGLEFLIYFQGNSAPDKSGLPSDRFSAERTGGSVSTLTIQRTQQEDSAVYLCASSPGRQNTEAFFGQGTRLTVV.

The rearrangement links TRBV3-1 (or the pseudogene TRBV3-2) to TRBJ2-7; D not resolved. V was shortened by 2 bases and J by 0 bases, with 11 bases between the two germline ends. CDR1 LGHDT and CDR2 YNNKEL come from the germline V gene (reference sequence). The CDR3 runs 15 residues. The CDR3 here is CASSQMPPSSYEQYF. The CDR3 nucleotides are TGTGCCAGCAGCCAAATGCCCCCCAGCTCCTACGAGCAGTACTTC.

Turning to this clone: At the DNA level, this CDR3 is encoded by other sequences in the same sample as well. The chain is built from TRBV7-2 and TRBJ2-1; 9 bases line up with TRBD2. Trimming removed 1 base from V and 13 bases from J; junction bases left unmatched: 5. This CDR3 has 13 residues. The germline V gene has CDR1 SGHTA and CDR2 FQGNSA. Here the CDR3 DNA reads TGTGCCAGCAGCTTAGGGCGGACTAGCGCTCAGTTCTTC. Translation gives CASSLGRTSAQFF. Together with reference TRBV7-2 and TRBJ2-1, the CDR3 gives the full variable domain: GAGVSQSPSNKVTEKGKDVELRCDPISGHTALYWYRQSLGQGLEFLIYFQGNSAPDKSGLPSDRFSAERTGGSVSTLTIQRTQQEDSAVYLCASSLGRTSAQFFGPGTRLTVL.

This clone has only one observation. This chain links TRBV9 with TRBJ2-3; D might be TRBD1 (6 bases). Germline V gives CDR1 SGDLS, CDR2 YYNGEE. The CDR3 spans 15 residues. V was pared by 0 bases and J by 4 bases, with 12 bases between. The CDR3 coding sequence is TGTGCCAGCAGCGTAGTTGGCAGGGGTTCAGATACGCAGTATTTT. Encoded protein: CASSVVGRGSDTQYF.

This clone was counted a few times. This chain connects TRBV7-9 to TRBJ2-7, with TRBD2 identical over 7 bases. This CDR3 spans 15 amino acids. Trimming took 3 bases from V and 4 from J; bases not matched to a gene: 9. Germline V CDR1 and CDR2: SEHNR, FQNEAQ (reference sequence). This CDR3 reads CASSFGGRAEYEQYF. CDR3 bases: TGTGCCAGCAGCTTCGGGGGGAGGGCAGAGTACGAGCAGTACTTC.

The rearrangement links TRBV6-1 to TRBJ1-3; no firm D call. V was trimmed by 0 bases and J by 0 bases, leaving 12 bases between them. This CDR3 comprises 17 residues. Germline V gene lookup returns CDR1 MNHNS and CDR2 SASEGT. The DNA for the CDR3 is TGTGCCAGCAGTGAAGCGCTTGGTGCGAGCTCTGGAAACACCATATATTTT. Protein product: CASSEALGASSGNTIYF.

This clone was counted between two and nine times. The chain joins TRBV7-3 to TRBJ2-3; D might be TRBD2 (5 bases). The CDR3 is 15 amino acids. Trimming cost V 5 bases and J 2 bases, with 14 bases left between them. CDR1 and CDR2 from the germline V gene are SGHTA and FQGTGA. In nucleotides, the CDR3 is TGTGCCAGCAGCCCGAATCTAGCATCCACAGATACGCAGTATTTT. Translating gives CASSPNLASTDTQYF.

This clone was picked up a small number of times. The rearrangement uses TRBV5-4 and TRBJ2-2, with unresolved D. The CDR3 runs 13 residues. Germline V gives CDR1 SGHNT, CDR2 YYREEE (reference sequence). The V gene lost 6 bases and the J gene lost 0 bases, with 6 bases spanning the gap. CDR3: CASTVTNTGELFF. The CDR3 nucleotides are TGTGCCAGCACCGTCACGAACACCGGGGAGCTGTTTTTT.

This clone has just a few counts. This chain joins TRBV18 and TRBJ1-1; D may be TRBD1 (5 bases). This CDR3 contains 16 residues. V was clipped by 3 bases and J by 4 bases, with 18 bases between them. CDR1 and CDR2 (germline): KGHSH, LQKENI. CDR3 region: CASSPLMDGQGTEAFF. For the CDR3, the DNA is TGTGCCAGCTCACCCCTAATGGACGGGCAGGGCACTGAAGCTTTCTTT.

V usage is TRBV30 and J usage is TRBJ2-5; weak D call: TRBD2 (6 bases). This CDR3 is 13 amino acids long. Looked up from germline, CDR1 is GTSNPN and CDR2 is SVGIG (reference sequence). Trimming left V 5 bases short and J 1 base short, with 11 bases between. CDR3 in amino acids: CAWEVGLQETQYF. The CDR3 DNA sequence: TGTGCCTGGGAAGTGGGACTCCAAGAGACCCAGTACTTC.

This clone was counted once. V gene TRBV2 combines with J gene TRBJ2-1; D possibly corresponds to TRBD1 (6 bases). V dropped 5 bases and J dropped 7 bases, with 9 bases sitting between them. The CDR3 length is 12 residues. The germline gives CDR1 SNHLY, CDR2 FYNNEI. This CDR3 is CASSKQGNEQFF. CDR3 DNA sequence: TGTGCCAGCAGTAAACAGGGTAATGAGCAGTTCTTC.

The chain joins TRBV10-3 to TRBJ1-6, with D unresolved. The germline gives CDR1 ENHRY, CDR2 SYGVKD. V was trimmed by 6 bases and J by 8 bases, leaving 14 bases between them. The CDR3 extends over 14 amino acids. CDR3 amino acids: CAIRGPGRDSPLHF. The DNA of the CDR3 is TGTGCCATCAGGGGCCCGGGTAGGGATTCACCCCTCCACTTT.

V is TRBV2 and J is TRBJ1-1; D ambiguous. V dropped 4 bases and J dropped 3 bases, with 12 bases sitting between them. Germline V gives CDR1 SNHLY, CDR2 FYNNEI. This CDR3 comprises 14 residues. CDR3 loop: CASSVTLSDTEAFF. In DNA form, the CDR3 reads TGTGCCAGCAGTGTGACCTTGAGTGACACTGAAGCTTTCTTT. Variable domain in full (rest from reference TRBV2 and TRBJ1-1): EPEVTQTPSHQVTQMGQEVILRCVPISNHLYFYWYRQILGQKVEFLVSFYNNEISEKSEIFDDQFSVERPDGSNFTLKIRSTKLEDSAMYFCASSVTLSDTEAFFGQGTRLTVV.

The chain uses TRBV4-1 and TRBJ2-7, with D possibly matching TRBD2 (6 bases). The V gene lost 0 bases and the J gene lost 4 bases, with 10 bases spanning the gap. In germline, CDR1 is MGHRA, CDR2 YSYEKL. CDR3 length: 14 residues. The CDR3 loop is CASSQDPGDYEQYF. CDR3 sequence (DNA): TGCGCCAGCAGCCAAGATCCGGGAGATTACGAGCAGTACTTC.

The chain employs TRBV28 and TRBJ1-5; D gene uncertain. The CDR3 has 12 residues. V shed 7 bases and J shed 0 bases, with 4 bases lying between them. Germline V gene data show CDR1 as MDHEN and CDR2 as SYDVKM. This CDR3 is CASKASNQPQHF. The CDR3 DNA follows: TGTGCCAGCAAGGCTAGCAATCAGCCCCAGCATTTT. Supplemented by reference TRBV28 and TRBJ1-5, the full variable domain reads DVKVTQSSRYLVKRTGEKVFLECVQDMDHENMFWYRQDPGLGLRLIYFSYDVKMKEKGDIPEGYSVSREKKERFSLILESASTNQTSMYLCASKASNQPQHFGDGTRLSIL.

For the CDR3, the DNA is TGTGCCAGCACCGGGAGACCGGCGAACACCGGGGAGCTGTTTTTT. Residues: CASTGRPANTGELFF. The chain has TRBV7-9 and TRBJ2-2, with D possibly matching TRBD2 (6 bases). This CDR3 contains 15 residues. The ends were cut back, 7 bases at V and 0 bases at J, with 12 bases in the middle. CDR1 and CDR2 (germline): SEHNR, FQNEAQ (reference sequence).

This chain links TRBV28 with TRBJ2-7, with a weak D call TRBD1 (5 bases). The CDR3 length is 13 residues. Germline CDR1 reads MDHEN; CDR2 reads SYDVKM. With 5 bases removed from V and 6 bases from J, the gap between germline ends came to 14 bases. The CDR3 region is CASSTRTPSEQYF. The CDR3 bases are TGTGCCAGCAGTACACGGACACCCTCCGAGCAGTACTTC.

The CDR3 spells CASSSQYTGELFF. The CDR3 nucleotides read TGTGCCAGCAGCTCACAGTACACCGGGGAGCTGTTTTTT. The chain joins TRBV5-6 to TRBJ2-2; no clear D. The V gene lost 3 bases and the J gene lost 3 bases, with 6 bases spanning the gap. The length of the CDR3 is 13 residues. Germline CDR1 reads SGHDT; CDR2 reads YYEEEE.

The gene calls are TRBV15 and TRBJ1-2; D is possibly TRBD1 (5 bases). This CDR3 has 11 residues. Trimming removed 4 bases from V and 7 bases from J, with 7 bases in between. Germline assignment: CDR1 LNHNV and CDR2 YYDKDF (reference sequence). The chain's CDR3 is CATSNGGGYTF. CDR3 DNA sequence: TGTGCCACCAGCAACGGGGGTGGCTACACCTTC.

The chain carries TRBV28 and TRBJ1-6; D not resolved. V lost 3 bases to trimming and J lost 13 bases, with 22 bases between them. CDR1 MDHEN and CDR2 SYDVKM come from the germline V gene. The length of the CDR3 is 16 residues. CDR3 nucleotides: TGTGCCAGCAGTTTCGCGGGATATGGCTTCAAAATTCCCCTCCACTTT. Protein: CASSFAGYGFKIPLHF.

The chain is built from TRBV3-1 (or the pseudogene TRBV3-2) and TRBJ2-7, with 15 positions matching TRBD2. This CDR3 contains 19 residues. Looked up from germline, CDR1 is LGHDT and CDR2 is YNNKEL (reference sequence). J lost 3 bases, V lost 4 bases, and 13 bases had no gene match. CDR3 DNA: TGTGCCAGCAGCCCCCTGGGACTAGCGGGGGGACGAACCCGCTACGAGCAGTACTTC. This encodes CASSPLGLAGGRTRYEQYF.

This sequence joins TRBV6-5 and TRBJ2-7, with D perhaps matching TRBD2 (5 bases). In germline, CDR1 is MNHEY, CDR2 SVGAGI. The CDR3 totals 15 residues. Trimming removed 7 bases at V and 3 bases at J, with 19 bases between. The CDR3 DNA sequence: TGTGCCAGCAACGCGCCCGGGAAAACAGACTACGAGCAGTACTTC. As protein: CASNAPGKTDYEQYF.

The chain recombines TRBV11-2 with TRBJ1-3; possibly TRBD1 for D (5 bases). The CDR3 extends over 15 amino acids. CDR1 is SGHAT and CDR2 is FQNNGV in the germline V gene. V was pared by 2 bases and J by 2 bases, with 10 bases between. As DNA, the CDR3 is TGTGCCAGCAGCTTACGGGGCTTTACTGGAAACACCATATATTTT. It specifies CASSLRGFTGNTIYF. The full variable domain, completed using reference TRBV11-2 and TRBJ1-3, is EAGVAQSPRYKIIEKRQSVAFWCNPISGHATLYWYQQILGQGPKLLIQFQNNGVVDDSQLPKDRFSAERLKGVDSTLKIQPAKLEDSAVYLCASSLRGFTGNTIYFGEGSWLTVV.

V and J are TRBV19 and TRBJ2-5, with D perhaps matching TRBD2 (5 bases). Trimming removed 3 bases at V and 1 base at J, with 12 bases between. This CDR3 is 15 amino acids long. Germline lookup yields CDR1 LNHDA and CDR2 SQIVND (reference sequence). CDR3 protein: CASSMFPGSQETQYF. The CDR3 DNA reads TGTGCCAGTAGTATGTTTCCGGGAAGCCAAGAGACCCAGTACTTC. Variable domain in full (rest from reference TRBV19 and TRBJ2-5): DGGITQSPKYLFRKEGQNVTLSCEQNLNHDAMYWYRQDPGQGLRLIYYSQIVNDFQKGDIAEGYSVSREKKESFPLTVTSAQKNPTAFYLCASSMFPGSQETQYFGPGTRLLVL.

This rearrangement joins TRBV12-3 or TRBV12-4 to TRBJ1-4; weak D call: TRBD1 (5 bases). The V and J ends lost 5 bases and 10 bases respectively, with 11 bases between them. The CDR3 extends over 12 amino acids. DNA for the CDR3: TGTGCCAGCAGTCCACCTAGGGGAAAACTGTTTTTT. Amino acids: CASSPPRGKLFF.